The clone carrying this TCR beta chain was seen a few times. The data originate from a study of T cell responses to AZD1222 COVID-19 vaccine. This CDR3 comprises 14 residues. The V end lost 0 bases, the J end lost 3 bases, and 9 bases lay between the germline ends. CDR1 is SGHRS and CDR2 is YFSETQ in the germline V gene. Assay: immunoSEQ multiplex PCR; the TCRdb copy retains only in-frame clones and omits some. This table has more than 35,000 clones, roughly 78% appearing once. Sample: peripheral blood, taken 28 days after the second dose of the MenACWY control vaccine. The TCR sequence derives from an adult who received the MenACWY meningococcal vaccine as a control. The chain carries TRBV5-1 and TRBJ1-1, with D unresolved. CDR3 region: CASSLVGKDTEAFF. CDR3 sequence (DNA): TGCGCCAGCAGCTTGGTCGGCAAGGACACTGAAGCTTTCTTT. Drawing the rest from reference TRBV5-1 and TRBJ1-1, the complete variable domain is KAGVTQTPRYLIKTRGQQVTLSCSPISGHRSVSWYQQTPGQGLQFLFEYFSETQRNKGNFPGRFSGRQFSNSRSEMNVSTLELGDSALYLCASSLVGKDTEAFFGQGTRLTVV.